Listed below are T cell receptor beta chains from one sample, sequenced in a study of shared clonotypes between healthy human individuals. Some clones are missing from TCRdb's copy, which holds only in-frame ones; the method was immunoSEQ multiplex PCR. The sample gives a few million clones, over 85% of which show up once; around 0.14% is in the top ten. The material sequenced was naive CD4+ T cells sorted from blood. These receptors all come from a man in his late teens or twenties in good health. The CDR3 runs from the conserved cysteine through the conserved F or W. The D gene is left open where the match is weak. Size tells how often a clone was seen (once, few, many) or the class of an expanded clone, and some rows leave it out.

length: 15; V: TRBV28; size: NA; D: NA; J: TRBJ2-7; CDR3: CASSLSRAGTHEQYF; DNA: TGTGCCAGCAGTTTAAGTAGGGCAGGTACCCACGAGCAGTACTTC
length: 17; V: TRBV21-1; size: NA; D: NA; J: TRBJ2-3; CDR3: CASSQYRDRLSTDTQYF; DNA: TGTGCCAGCAGCCAATACCGGGACAGACTTAGCACAGATACGCAGTATTTT
length: 15; V: TRBV7-3; size: NA; D: TRBD1; J: TRBJ1-1; CDR3: CVSSLDRLMNTEAFF; DNA: TGTGTCAGCAGCTTGGACAGGCTGATGAACACTGAAGCTTTCTTT
length: 18; V: TRBV28; size: NA; D: NA; J: TRBJ2-3; CDR3: CASSFPHGKGDRADTQYF; DNA: TGTGCCAGCAGTTTCCCCCACGGGAAGGGGGATCGGGCAGATACGCAGTATTTT
length: 12; V: TRBV29-1; size: NA; D: TRBD2; J: TRBJ2-3; CDR3: CSATSGGDTQYF; DNA: TGCAGCGCTACTAGCGGGGGTGATACGCAGTATTTT
length: 17; V: TRBV4-2; size: NA; D: NA; J: TRBJ2-3; CDR3: CASSPLTPESWTDTQYF; DNA: TGTGCCAGCAGCCCCTTAACTCCCGAGTCTTGGACAGATACGCAGTATTTT
length: 15; V: TRBV6-1; size: NA; D: NA; J: TRBJ2-3; CDR3: CASSGSGSFTDTQYF; DNA: TGTGCCAGCAGTGGCTCGGGATCCTTCACAGATACGCAGTATTTT
length: 15; V: TRBV6-5; size: NA; D: TRBD1; J: TRBJ2-2; CDR3: CASSYQTGGTGELFF; DNA: TGTGCCAGCAGTTACCAGACAGGGGGGACCGGGGAGCTGTTTTTT
length: 12; V: TRBV19; size: NA; D: TRBD2; J: TRBJ2-7; CDR3: CASSNSGYEQYF; DNA: TGTGCCAGTAGTAATAGCGGGTACGAGCAGTACTTC
length: 15; V: TRBV28; size: NA; D: TRBD1; J: TRBJ2-3; CDR3: CASSVPGGGTDTQYF; DNA: TGTGCCAGCAGTGTCCCAGGGGGCGGCACAGATACGCAGTATTTT
length: 11; V: TRBV2; size: NA; D: NA; J: TRBJ1-1; CDR3: CASSVETEAFF; DNA: TGTGCCAGCAGTGTGGAAACTGAAGCTTTCTTT
length: 16; V: TRBV11-2; size: NA; D: TRBD2; J: TRBJ2-3; CDR3: CASSPSSGRAVDTQYF; DNA: TGTGCCAGCAGCCCCTCTAGCGGGAGGGCCGTAGATACGCAGTATTTT
length: 17; V: TRBV4-3; size: NA; D: TRBD2; J: TRBJ2-6; CDR3: CASSQAAGGAESNVLTF; DNA: TGCGCCAGCAGCCAAGCGGCGGGGGGGGCCGAGAGCAACGTCCTGACTTTC
length: 13; V: TRBV29-1; size: NA; D: TRBD2; J: TRBJ2-3; CDR3: CSVVSGGGNTQYF; DNA: TGCAGCGTTGTGTCTGGGGGGGGAAATACGCAGTATTTT
length: 14; V: TRBV6-5; size: once; D: NA; J: TRBJ2-7; CDR3: CASSRSGSSYEQYF; DNA: TGTGCCAGCAGTCGTAGCGGCAGCTCCTACGAGCAGTACTTC
length: 17; V: TRBV6-1; size: once; D: NA; J: TRBJ1-2; CDR3: CASSEALRKGRDYGYTF; DNA: TGTGCCAGCAGTGAAGCGCTTCGGAAGGGAAGGGACTATGGCTACACCTTC
length: 14; V: TRBV28; size: NA; D: TRBD2; J: TRBJ2-7; CDR3: CASSSTSGALEQYF; DNA: TGTGCCAGCAGCTCAACTAGCGGGGCACTTGAGCAGTACTTC
length: 13; V: TRBV27; size: NA; D: NA; J: TRBJ1-1; CDR3: CASGNVRNTEAFF; DNA: TGTGCCAGCGGCAATGTGAGAAACACTGAAGCTTTCTTT
length: 17; V: TRBV10-3; size: NA; D: TRBD1; J: TRBJ1-1; CDR3: CAISESTSVTGPDLAFF; DNA: TGTGCCATCAGTGAGTCGACCTCCGTGACAGGGCCCGATCTAGCTTTCTTT
length: 13; V: TRBV10-3; size: NA; D: TRBD1; J: TRBJ1-2; CDR3: CAISRQGAIGYTF; DNA: TGTGCCATCAGTAGACAGGGGGCTATTGGCTACACCTTC
length: 15; V: TRBV28; size: once; D: TRBD1; J: TRBJ2-2; CDR3: CASNLLRGQTGELFF; DNA: TGTGCCAGCAATTTGCTCAGGGGGCAGACCGGGGAGCTGTTTTTT
length: 14; V: TRBV6-1; size: NA; D: TRBD1; J: TRBJ1-6; CDR3: CASDYDRELTPLHF; DNA: TGTGCCAGCGATTACGACAGGGAACTGACACCCCTCCACTTT
length: 15; V: TRBV6-5; size: NA; D: NA; J: TRBJ2-5; CDR3: CASSYVGAVGETQYF; DNA: TGTGCCAGCAGTTACGTGGGGGCGGTGGGAGAGACCCAGTACTTC
length: 14; V: TRBV9; size: NA; D: TRBD1; J: TRBJ2-1; CDR3: CASSAGQQYNEQFF; DNA: TGTGCCAGCAGCGCGGGACAGCAGTACAATGAGCAGTTCTTC
length: 12; V: TRBV5-8; size: once; D: NA; J: TRBJ2-7; CDR3: CARSSGLYEQYF; DNA: TGTGCCAGAAGCTCTGGACTTTACGAGCAGTACTTC
length: 15; V: TRBV11-2; size: NA; D: TRBD1; J: TRBJ2-1; CDR3: CASSTRVGGKNEQFF; DNA: TGTGCCAGCAGCACGAGGGTAGGGGGCAAGAATGAGCAGTTCTTC
length: 14; V: TRBV9; size: NA; D: TRBD2; J: TRBJ2-3; CDR3: CASSVMSGGDTQYF; DNA: TGTGCCAGCAGCGTGATGAGCGGGGGAGATACGCAGTATTTT
length: 12; V: TRBV19; size: NA; D: NA; J: TRBJ2-3; CDR3: CASSPPGATQYF; DNA: TGTGCCAGTAGTCCCCCTGGAGCCACGCAGTATTTT
length: 12; V: TRBV29-1; size: NA; D: TRBD2; J: TRBJ2-7; CDR3: CSVVSSGGAQYF; DNA: TGCAGCGTTGTATCTAGCGGGGGGGCGCAGTACTTC
length: 15; V: TRBV7-2; size: NA; D: TRBD2; J: TRBJ2-1; CDR3: CASSLRTSGRNEQFF; DNA: TGTGCCAGCAGCTTACGGACTAGCGGGAGGAATGAGCAGTTCTTC
length: 15; V: TRBV5-1; size: NA; D: TRBD2; J: TRBJ2-1; CDR3: CASSLLRGAGYEQFF; DNA: TGCGCCAGCAGCTTGCTGCGGGGGGCCGGGTATGAGCAGTTCTTC
length: 14; V: TRBV12-5; size: few; D: NA; J: TRBJ1-1; CDR3: CASGLGGDNTEAFF; DNA: TGTGCTAGTGGTTTGGGGGGAGACAACACTGAAGCTTTCTTT
length: 12; V: TRBV29-1; size: NA; D: NA; J: TRBJ1-1; CDR3: CSVLTGNTEAFF; DNA: TGCAGCGTCCTGACAGGGAACACTGAAGCTTTCTTT
length: 12; V: TRBV5-1; size: few; D: NA; J: TRBJ2-7; CDR3: CASSLAGGEQYF; DNA: TGCGCCAGCAGCTTGGCCGGGGGCGAGCAGTACTTC
length: 13; V: TRBV29-1; size: NA; D: NA; J: TRBJ1-2; CDR3: CSVELQVNYGYTF; DNA: TGCAGCGTTGAGTTACAGGTTAACTATGGCTACACCTTC
length: 12; V: TRBV19; size: NA; D: NA; J: TRBJ2-4; CDR3: CASSTTRGIQYF; DNA: TGTGCCAGTAGTACCACCCGGGGCATTCAGTACTTC
length: 14; V: TRBV7-2; size: NA; D: NA; J: TRBJ2-1; CDR3: CASSLGGTALEQFF; DNA: TGTGCCAGCAGCTTAGGGGGGACTGCGCTTGAGCAGTTCTTC
length: 13; V: TRBV28; size: NA; D: NA; J: TRBJ1-2; CDR3: CASSLQQGNGYTF; DNA: TGTGCCAGCAGTCTCCAGCAGGGGAATGGCTACACCTTC
length: 12; V: TRBV2; size: NA; D: NA; J: TRBJ2-7; CDR3: CASSEALWAVYF; DNA: TGTGCCAGCAGTGAAGCGCTTTGGGCAGTGTACTTC
length: 15; V: TRBV7-6; size: NA; D: NA; J: TRBJ2-2; CDR3: CASSPLRLNTGELFF; DNA: TGTGCCAGCAGCCCACTGCGGCTTAACACCGGGGAGCTGTTTTTT
length: 12; V: TRBV5-4; size: NA; D: TRBD1; J: TRBJ1-2; CDR3: CASSFDRVGYTF; DNA: TGTGCCAGCAGCTTTGACAGGGTTGGCTACACCTTC
length: 15; V: TRBV6-6; size: NA; D: NA; J: TRBJ2-5; CDR3: CASSYPLVGQETQYF; DNA: TGTGCCAGCAGTTACCCCCTAGTGGGCCAAGAGACCCAGTACTTC
length: 17; V: TRBV7-9; size: NA; D: NA; J: TRBJ2-7; CDR3: CASSLYPERREGHEQYF; DNA: TGTGCCAGCAGCTTATACCCCGAGCGCAGGGAAGGGCACGAGCAGTACTTC
length: 18; V: TRBV5-1; size: NA; D: NA; J: TRBJ1-2; CDR3: CASSLVPHSTNQKRGYTF; DNA: TGCGCCAGCAGCTTGGTCCCCCATTCTACGAACCAAAAGAGAGGCTACACCTTC
length: 13; V: TRBV5-6; size: few; D: TRBD1; J: TRBJ2-5; CDR3: CASSLGQGKTQYF; DNA: TGTGCCAGCAGCTTGGGACAGGGAAAGACCCAGTACTTC
length: 14; V: TRBV2; size: few; D: NA; J: TRBJ1-1; CDR3: CASSGDTMNTEAFF; DNA: TGTGCCAGCAGTGGGGACACGATGAACACTGAAGCTTTCTTT